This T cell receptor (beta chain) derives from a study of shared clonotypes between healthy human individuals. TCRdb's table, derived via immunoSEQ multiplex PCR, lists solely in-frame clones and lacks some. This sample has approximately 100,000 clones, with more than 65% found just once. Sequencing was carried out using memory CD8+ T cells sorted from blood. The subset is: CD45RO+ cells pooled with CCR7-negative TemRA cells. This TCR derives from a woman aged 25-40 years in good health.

CDR3 sequence (DNA): TGTGCCAGCAGCTTAGGGCGGGGGGGCCCATGCGGAGAGACCCAGTACTTC. Translating it yields CASSLGRGGPCGETQYF. The chain joins TRBV7-9 to TRBJ2-5; 9 bases are shared with TRBD2. V lost 1 base to trimming and J lost 4 bases; unmatched junction nucleotides: 10. This CDR3 spans 17 amino acids. Per the germline V gene, CDR1 is SEHNR and CDR2 is FQNEAQ (reference sequence).